One and the same sample provided the 26 T cell receptor beta chains below, sequenced in a study of molecular identifiers for immune sequencing clone quantification. MiXCR, applied by TCRdb to the PCR reads, yields one record per CDR3 protein. The data show some 100,000 distinct CDR3 sequences, with 35% to 40% seen just once and roughly 4.2% held by the top ten. The sample consisted of naive CD8+ T cells from blood, with Jurkat cell RNA spiked in. Subset indicated: FACS-sorted CD8+CD4-CCR7+CD45RA+ naive T cells. These receptors all come from a human donor in good health. Some libraries in this study had Jurkat cell RNA spiked in.

This clonotype came up once. This may stem from a read error, because a much larger clone lies one nucleotide away. The final CDR3 position lacks the conserved phenylalanine or tryptophan, pointing to a likely read error. CDR3 region: CASSPGGREQYY. The CDR3 DNA reads TGTGCCAGCAGCCCGGGAGGGCGCGAGCAGTACTAC. V is TRBV7-8 and J is TRBJ2-7, with 8 bases fitting TRBD2. The junction had 3 bases not matched to a gene; V was cut back by 5 bases and J by 6 bases. CDR1 is SGHVS, CDR2 FQNEAQ, per germline. This CDR3 contains 12 residues.

This clonotype showed up many times. The chain uses TRBV19 and TRBJ2-4; 7 nucleotides line up with TRBD1. The junction had 1 base not matched to a gene; V was cut back by 3 bases and J by 14 bases. Germline V lookup: CDR1 LNHDA, CDR2 SQIVND (reference sequence). The CDR3 has 10 amino acids. CDR3 in DNA: TGTGCCAGTAGTATGGGACAGAAGTACTTC. This gives the protein CASSMGQKYF.

This clonotype was seen only a few times. The genes are TRBV28 and TRBJ2-7, with D unclear. Germline CDR1 and CDR2: MDHEN and SYDVKM. Trimming took off 6 bases at V and 5 bases at J, with 20 bases between the two ends. The CDR3 is made up of 15 amino acids. The CDR3 reads CASRNPFGPLDEQYF. CDR3 nucleotide sequence: TGTGCCAGCAGAAACCCCTTCGGACCTCTAGACGAGCAGTACTTC. Full variable domain (outside the CDR3, taken from reference TRBV28 and TRBJ2-7): DVKVTQSSRYLVKRTGEKVFLECVQDMDHENMFWYRQDPGLGLRLIYFSYDVKMKEKGDIPEGYSVSREKKERFSLILESASTNQTSMYLCASRNPFGPLDEQYFGPGTRLTVT.

This clonotype was seen repeatedly, ten times or more. The V gene is TRBV5-1, the J gene TRBJ2-5; D possibly matches TRBD1 or TRBD2 (5 bases each). This CDR3 comprises 14 residues. Germline CDR1 is SGHRS and CDR2 is YFSETQ. V was pared by 0 bases and J by 5 bases, with 11 bases between. For the CDR3, the DNA is TGCGCCAGCAGCTTGGCCAGGTGGGACGAGACCCAGTACTTC. It codes for CASSLARWDETQYF.

The CDR3 DNA reads TGCGCCAGCAGCTTAGGCGGGAGATCCGAGCAGTACTTC. Translation: CASSLGGRSEQYF. This chain uses TRBV5-1 with TRBJ2-7, with TRBD2 matching 7 bases. The CDR3 length is 13 residues. CDR1 and CDR2 (germline): SGHRS, YFSETQ. V was pared by 2 bases and J by 6 bases, with 5 bases of the junction left unmatched.

CDR3 residues: CASSQSGTSIYNEQFF. As DNA, the CDR3 is TGTGCCAGCAGCCAGTCCGGGACTAGCATATACAATGAGCAGTTCTTC. This chain connects TRBV6-4 to TRBJ2-1; 9 bases map to TRBD2. The germline CDR1 and CDR2 sequences are MRHNA and SNTAGT. The trim removed 6 bases at V and 4 bases at J, leaving 10 bases unmatched. The CDR3 length is 16 residues.

This clonotype was recorded only once. A much larger clone differs from this one at a single base, so this may be a read error. The chain is built from TRBV29-1 and TRBJ1-1; unclear D gene. The CDR3 sequence is 10 residues long. Germline-derived CDR1 and CDR2 are SQVTM and ANQGSEA. Here the CDR3 reads CSVEAADAFF. The CDR3 nucleotides are TGCAGCGTCGAAGCAGCTGATGCTTTCTTT.

The gene calls are TRBV20-1 and TRBJ1-3, with D uncertain. Trimming removed 3 bases from V and 0 bases from J, with 6 bases in between. The germline CDR1 and CDR2 sequences are DFQATT and SNEGSKA (reference sequence). The CDR3 has 13 amino acids. CDR3 protein: CSASLSSGNTIYF. In DNA form, the CDR3 reads TGCAGTGCTAGTCTAAGCTCTGGAAACACCATATATTTT.

The chain is built from TRBV15 and TRBJ2-7; 8 positions match TRBD1. CDR1 and CDR2 (germline): LNHNV, YYDKDF (reference sequence). The CDR3 consists of 12 residues. The V and J ends lost 5 bases and 7 bases, in that order; junction bases with no gene match: 4. CDR3 DNA sequence: TGTGCCACCAGCTTGACAGGGGTTGAGCAGTACTTC. This translates into CATSLTGVEQYF.

This clonotype was found a few times. The genes are TRBV7-8 and TRBJ2-3; D is perhaps TRBD2 (6 bases). The V and J ends lost 1 base and 5 bases respectively, with 10 bases between them. CDR1 and CDR2 (germline): SGHVS, FQNEAQ. This CDR3 region has 14 residues. The CDR3 here is CASSLGGGEDTQYF. The CDR3 DNA sequence: TGTGCCAGCAGCTTAGGCGGAGGGGAAGATACGCAGTATTTT. Looking up the rest from reference TRBV7-8 and TRBJ2-3 gives the full variable domain: GAGVSQSPRYKVAKRGQDVALRCDPISGHVSLFWYQQALGQGPEFLTYFQNEAQLDKSGLPSDRFFAERPEGSVSTLKIQRTQQEDSAVYLCASSLGGGEDTQYFGPGTRLTVL.

V usage is TRBV28 and J usage is TRBJ2-1; D possibly corresponds to TRBD2 (6 bases). In germline, CDR1 is MDHEN, CDR2 SYDVKM. V was cut by 2 bases and J by 4 bases, with 12 bases left in between. The CDR3 is 15 amino acids. The CDR3, as DNA: TGTGCCAGCAGTTTACTTAGCGGCCCGTACAATGAGCAGTTCTTC. Its protein is CASSLLSGPYNEQFF.

The CDR3: CASSPEGPFDTQYF. The CDR3, as DNA: TGTGCCAGCAGCCCTGAGGGTCCCTTTGATACGCAGTATTTT. This sequence joins TRBV5-4 and TRBJ2-3, with D possibly being TRBD2 (5 bases). This CDR3 spans 14 amino acids. The V and J ends lost 4 bases and 6 bases respectively, with 15 bases between them. The germline gives CDR1 SGHNT, CDR2 YYREEE (reference sequence).

This clonotype came up many times. The chain recombines TRBV7-9 with TRBJ1-5; tentative D call: TRBD1 (5 bases). The CDR3 has 16 amino acids. The V end lost 2 bases, the J end lost 0 bases, and 11 bases lay between the germline ends. Germline CDR1 and CDR2: SEHNR and FQNEAQ (reference sequence). The CDR3 here is CASSLLDTASNQPQHF. The CDR3 bases are TGTGCCAGCAGCTTATTGGACACTGCTAGCAATCAGCCCCAGCATTTT.

In the case of this clonotype: The junction departs from germline at one end; a sequencing error may be responsible. The chain recombines TRBV28 with TRBJ1-5; D call uncertain. CDR1 is MDHEN, CDR2 SYDVKM, per germline. The CDR3 contains 15 residues. The CDR3 DNA follows: TGTGCCTGCAGTCTGTACAGTGGGAGCTATCAGCCCCAGCATTTT. Amino acids: CACSLYSGSYQPQHF.

V and J are TRBV19 and TRBJ1-1; 8 nucleotides line up with TRBD1. Trimming cost V 9 bases and J 4 bases; bases outside gene matches: 4. CDR1 is LNHDA, CDR2 SQIVND, per germline (reference sequence). CDR3 length: 12 residues. CDR3 in DNA: TGTGCCAGCAGAACAGGGGGCACTGAAGCTTTCTTT. It yields the protein CASRTGGTEAFF.

This clonotype was detected a few times. One end of the junction varies from germline; a read error may be responsible. The chain employs TRBV7-2 and TRBJ2-5; weak D call: TRBD1 (6 bases). Looked up from germline, CDR1 is SGHTA and CDR2 is FQGNSA. The CDR3 is made up of 14 amino acids. The CDR3: CASSHTGTQEPQYF. CDR3 DNA sequence: TGTGCCAGCAGCCACACCGGGACACAAGAGCCCCAGTACTTC.

This clonotype was picked up many times. The V and J genes are TRBV7-9 and TRBJ2-7; 8 positions agree with TRBD1. CDR1 SEHNR and CDR2 FQNEAQ come from the germline V gene (reference sequence). This CDR3 region has 15 residues. V trimming: 2 bases; J trimming: 6 bases; junction bases outside the gene matches: 9. CDR3 DNA: TGTGCCAGCAGCTTACGTCCAGGACAGGGACGCGAGCAGTACTTC. Its protein product is CASSLRPGQGREQYF.

Only one count was recorded for this clonotype. Its ends do not fully match the called genes, so a read error is possible. V and J are TRBV9 and TRBJ1-1; TRBD1 agrees at 9 bases. This CDR3 contains 16 residues. The germline V gene has CDR1 SGDLS and CDR2 YYNGEE. The DNA for the CDR3 is TGTGCCGGCAGCGTAAACGCCGGGACAGGGTCAACTGAAGCTTTCTTT. Its translation is CAGSVNAGTGSTEAFF.

The V gene is TRBV9, the J gene TRBJ2-3; TRBD2 aligns across 12 bases. Unmatched junction bases numbered 19, after V lost 4 bases and J lost 4 bases. This CDR3 region has 20 residues. Germline V gives CDR1 SGDLS, CDR2 YYNGEE. CDR3 sequence reads: CASSPPRLAGGPKIPDTQYF. The CDR3, as DNA: TGTGCCAGCAGCCCCCCCCGGCTAGCGGGAGGGCCGAAAATTCCAGATACGCAGTATTTT.

The chain carries TRBV15 and TRBJ2-1; 8 bases match TRBD2. From germline, CDR1 is LNHNV and CDR2 YYDKDF (reference sequence). The ends lost 6 bases at V and 8 bases at J; junction bases unmatched: 12. This CDR3 has 15 residues. The CDR3 loop is CATRDWSGSFDEQFF. The CDR3 nucleotides read TGTGCCACCAGGGACTGGAGCGGGAGCTTTGATGAGCAGTTCTTC.

The sample holds a few counts of this clonotype. The genes are TRBV19 and TRBJ2-7; either TRBD1 or TRBD2 may supply D (5 bases each). The CDR3 length is 14 residues. V was cut by 2 bases and J by 6 bases, with 14 bases left in between. Looked up from germline, CDR1 is LNHDA and CDR2 is SQIVND (reference sequence). The CDR3 spells CASSISGTGGEQYF. The CDR3 DNA follows: TGTGCCAGTAGTATATCAGGGACCGGCGGCGAGCAGTACTTC.

The V call is TRBV12-5, the J call TRBJ1-2; the D gene is possibly TRBD1 (6 bases). Trimming took 7 bases from V and 4 from J, leaving 16 bases between them. CDR3 length: 14 residues. The germline CDR1 and CDR2 sequences are LGHNT and FRNRAP. DNA for the CDR3: TGTGCTAGTGCCCAAGGGGGTGGCCCCTATGGCTACACCTTC. Residues: CASAQGGGPYGYTF.

This clonotype was seen only a few times. The chain is built from TRBV25-1 and TRBJ1-4; 7 positions match TRBD1. Germline loops: CDR1 MGHDK, CDR2 SYGVNS. CDR3 length: 18 amino acids. J was trimmed by 1 base and V by 4 bases; bases with no gene match: 12. This CDR3 reads CASSAVPGQFRTNEKLFF. The DNA for the CDR3 is TGTGCCAGCAGTGCAGTCCCGGGACAGTTTCGAACTAATGAAAAACTGTTTTTT. Full variable domain (remainder filled in from reference TRBV25-1 and TRBJ1-4): EADIYQTPRYLVIGTGKKITLECSQTMGHDKMYWYQQDPGMELHLIHYSYGVNSTEKGDLSSESTVSRIRTEHFPLTLESARPSHTSQYLCASSAVPGQFRTNEKLFFGSGTQLSVL.

The chain combines TRBV5-1 with TRBJ2-1; tentatively, D is TRBD1 (6 bases). The CDR3 totals 13 residues. CDR1 SGHRS and CDR2 YFSETQ come from the germline V gene. Trimming took off 4 bases at V and 13 bases at J, with 18 bases between the two ends. The CDR3 loop is CASSTGTNLEQFF. CDR3 nucleotides: TGCGCCAGCAGCACTGGGACAAACCTGGAACAGTTCTTC.

Turning to this clonotype: A clone one base away is much larger, so this may be a read error. This sequence joins TRBV5-1 and TRBJ2-7; D tentatively fits TRBD1 or TRBD2 (5 bases each). CDR3 length: 14 residues. Looked up from germline, CDR1 is SGHRS and CDR2 is YFSETQ. The CDR3 is CASGLLGTRNEQYF. The DNA for the CDR3 is TGCGCCAGCGGCTTGCTGGGGACCCGCAACGAGCAGTACTTC.

This clonotype has a handful of counts. The gene calls are TRBV19 and TRBJ2-3; D ambiguous. The CDR3 is made up of 12 amino acids. With 5 bases removed from V and 6 bases from J, the gap between germline ends came to 9 bases. Germline CDR1 reads LNHDA; CDR2 reads SQIVND (reference sequence). The CDR3 region has the DNA TGTGCCAGTAGTTTCCTTATGGATACGCAGTATTTT. Protein sequence: CASSFLMDTQYF.